This T cell receptor beta chain derives from a study of HIV-infected patients and healthy controls. This clonotype was detected many times. CDR1 DFQATT and CDR2 SNEGSKA come from the germline V gene (reference sequence). CDR3 length: 12 amino acids. The ends were cut back, 3 bases at V and 9 bases at J, with 14 bases in the middle. One entry per CDR3 protein, called by TCRdb with MiXCR from the 5' RACE reads. The sample lists about 63,000 distinct CDR3 sequences, about 16% occurring once. V gene TRBV20-1 combines with J gene TRBJ1-1; the D gene is possibly TRBD1 (6 bases). The sample comprised CD4+ T cells from blood. This clonotype was sampled from a human donor in good health. The CDR3 region is CSARGRGEKAFF. DNA for the CDR3: TGCAGTGCTAGGGGCAGGGGAGAGAAAGCTTTCTTT.